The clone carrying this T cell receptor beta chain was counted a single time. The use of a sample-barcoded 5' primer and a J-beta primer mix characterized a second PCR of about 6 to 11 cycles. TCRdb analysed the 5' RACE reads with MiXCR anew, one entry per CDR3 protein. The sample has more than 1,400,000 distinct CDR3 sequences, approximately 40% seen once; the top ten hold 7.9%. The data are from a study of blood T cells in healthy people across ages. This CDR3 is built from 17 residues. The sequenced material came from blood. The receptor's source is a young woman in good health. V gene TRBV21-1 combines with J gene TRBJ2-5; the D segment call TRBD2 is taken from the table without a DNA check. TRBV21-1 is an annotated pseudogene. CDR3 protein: CASSKDGTSGSVETQYF. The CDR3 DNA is TGTGCCAGCAGCAAAGATGGGACTAGCGGGAGTGTGGAGACCCAGTACTTC.